Below, one TCR beta chain is given with its context. Its antigen is not known. This entry comes from a study of identifying expanded T cells in peripheral blood. Study-wide results and limits: Clone count variance between two-week samples rose with total template count. About 1.2 clones differed between technical replicates, versus 16.4 and 19 over time.

No infections or other immune events were documented during collection. Sequenced by immunoSEQ multiplex PCR; TCRdb stores in-frame clones only, minus some. This sample has around 95,000 clones; over 70% occur once, and the top ten carry more than 5.5%. Germline CDR1 and CDR2: SNHLY and FYNNEI. The J segment lost 11 bases and the V segment lost 4 bases, leaving 9 bases of the junction unmatched. The CDR3 consists of 14 residues. The sequence came from a person between 18 and 75 years old in good health. Sequences were obtained from blood. The chain has TRBV2 and TRBJ1-5, with 9 bases that match TRBD1. The DNA for the CDR3 is TGTGCCAGCAGTGGACAGGGGGGTTTGGGGGCCCAGCATTTT. This codes for CASSGQGGLGAQHF.